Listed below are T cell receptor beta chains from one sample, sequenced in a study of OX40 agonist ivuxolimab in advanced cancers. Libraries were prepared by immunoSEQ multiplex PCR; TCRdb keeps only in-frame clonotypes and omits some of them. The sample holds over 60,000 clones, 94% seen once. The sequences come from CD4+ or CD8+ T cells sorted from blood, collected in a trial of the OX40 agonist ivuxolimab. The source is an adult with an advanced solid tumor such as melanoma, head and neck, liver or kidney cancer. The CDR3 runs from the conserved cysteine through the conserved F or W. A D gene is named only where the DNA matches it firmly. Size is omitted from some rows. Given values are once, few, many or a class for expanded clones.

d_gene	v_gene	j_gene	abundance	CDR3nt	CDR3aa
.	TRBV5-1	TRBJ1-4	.	TGCGCCAGCAGCTTGGGGCTGGGTGGCTTTAAACTGTTTTTT	CASSLGLGGFKLFF
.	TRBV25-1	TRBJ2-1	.	TGTGCCAGCAGTGAACCTGACTCCGACAATGAGCAGTTCTTC	CASSEPDSDNEQFF
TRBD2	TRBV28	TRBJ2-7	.	TGTGCCAGCAGTTTATCCGGGACTAGGAGCGAGCAGTACTTC	CASSLSGTRSEQYF
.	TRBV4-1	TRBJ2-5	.	TGCGCCAGCAGCCAAGATTCAGGATGGGCCCCAGAGACCCAGTACTTC	CASSQDSGWAPETQYF
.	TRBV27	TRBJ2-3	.	TGTGCCAGCAGTCCCCGACTGGGCGATACGCAGTATTTT	CASSPRLGDTQYF
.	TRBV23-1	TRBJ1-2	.	TGCGCCAGCAGCCTCCCCGGGACGGACCCTCCTAACTATGGCTACACCTTC	CASSLPGTDPPNYGYTF
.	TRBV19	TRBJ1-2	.	TGTGCCAGTACCCCAAGTGGTTATGGCTACACCTTC	CASTPSGYGYTF
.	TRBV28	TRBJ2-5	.	TGTGCCAGCAGTTCCTCCCGGGCTCAAGAGACCCAGTACTTC	CASSSSRAQETQYF
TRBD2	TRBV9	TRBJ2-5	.	TGTGCCAGCAGCGTAGATACTAGCGAGAAGACCCAGTACTTC	CASSVDTSEKTQYF
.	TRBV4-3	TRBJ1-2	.	TGCGCCAGCAGCCAAGAGTCAGAGGGGCCCGCCGGTGGCTACACCTTC	CASSQESEGPAGGYTF
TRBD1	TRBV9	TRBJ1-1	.	TGTGCCAGCAGCGAGACAGGGGGCAAGGCTGAAGCTTTCTTT	CASSETGGKAEAFF
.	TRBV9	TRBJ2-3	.	TGTGCCAGCAGCGTAGCTAGTGGACTCCACACAGATACGCAGTATTTT	CASSVASGLHTDTQYF
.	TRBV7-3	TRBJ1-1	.	TGTGCCAGCAGCCCTGGGACAACCGGCACTGAAGCTTTCTTT	CASSPGTTGTEAFF
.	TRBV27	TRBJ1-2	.	TGTGCCAGCAGTTTATCCTGGGGGGTAAGGCCTGGCTACACCTTC	CASSLSWGVRPGYTF
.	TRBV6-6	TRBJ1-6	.	TGTGCCAGCAGCATACTACTCGCTAGGGATTCACCCCTCCACTTT	CASSILLARDSPLHF
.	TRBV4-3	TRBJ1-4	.	TGCGCCAGCAGCCAAGATAGGAGTGGAACTAATGAAAAACTGTTTTTT	CASSQDRSGTNEKLFF
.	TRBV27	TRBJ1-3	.	TGTGCCAGCAGTTTATCCCACTCTGGAAACACCATATATTTT	CASSLSHSGNTIYF
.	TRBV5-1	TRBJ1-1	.	TGCGCCAGCAGCACGGGACGGGGGAACACTGAAGCTTTCTTT	CASSTGRGNTEAFF
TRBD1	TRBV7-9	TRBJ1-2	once	TGTGCCAGCAGCGACACCGGGACAGGGGGCGGAGGAAACTATGGCTACACCTTC	CASSDTGTGGGGNYGYTF
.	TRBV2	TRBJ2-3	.	TGTGCCAGCAGTCCGAAGACGACTAGAACAGATACGCAGTATTTT	CASSPKTTRTDTQYF
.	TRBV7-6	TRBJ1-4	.	TGTGCCAGCAGCTTATACAGCGTCTCAGATGAAAAACTGTTTTTT	CASSLYSVSDEKLFF
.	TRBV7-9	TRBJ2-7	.	TGTGCCAGCAGCTTAAACCCCCGGACAGCGTCCTCCTACGAGCAGTACTTC	CASSLNPRTASSYEQYF
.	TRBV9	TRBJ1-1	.	TGTGCCAGCAGCGTCGACCTATCCCAGGTGGCGGGCACTGAAGCTTTCTTT	CASSVDLSQVAGTEAFF
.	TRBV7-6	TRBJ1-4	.	TGTGCCAGCAGCTTCAGGCCAACTAATGAAAAACTGTTTTTT	CASSFRPTNEKLFF
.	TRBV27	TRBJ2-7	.	TGTGCCAGCAGTTTTAGGCGGGACTACGAGCAGTACTTC	CASSFRRDYEQYF
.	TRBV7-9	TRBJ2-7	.	TGTGCCAGCAGCTCCCCCCCCACAGGCAGGGAGCAGTACTTC	CASSSPPTGREQYF
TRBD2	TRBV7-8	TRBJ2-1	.	TGTGCCAGCAGCGTCGGCGGGACTAGCGGCAATGAGCAGTTCTTC	CASSVGGTSGNEQFF
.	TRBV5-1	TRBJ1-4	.	TGCGCCAGCAGCTTGAGTGAAGGATGGAGTGAAAAACTGTTTTTT	CASSLSEGWSEKLFF
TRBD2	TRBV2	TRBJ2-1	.	TGTGCCAGCAGAGCGGGGTCGGGGGCCTACAATGAGCAGTTCTTC	CASRAGSGAYNEQFF
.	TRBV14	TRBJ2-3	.	TGTGCCAGCAGCCAAGATTTAGCCACGGTGGGGACAGATACGCAGTATTTT	CASSQDLATVGTDTQYF
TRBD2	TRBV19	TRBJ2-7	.	TGTGCCAGTAGTATCGCGTCGGGAGGGCACGTAGAGCAGTACTTC	CASSIASGGHVEQYF
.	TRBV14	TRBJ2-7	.	TGTGCCAGCAGCCAGGGGTACGAGCAGTACTTC	CASSQGYEQYF
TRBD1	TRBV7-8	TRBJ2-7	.	TGTGCCAGCAGCCTCGGACAGGGGCCTTACTACGAGCAGTACTTC	CASSLGQGPYYEQYF
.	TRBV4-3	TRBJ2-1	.	TGCGCCAGCAGCCAAGAACCGACCGCGACCCCCTACAATGAGCAGTTCTTC	CASSQEPTATPYNEQFF
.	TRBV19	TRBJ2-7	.	TGTGCCAGTGGGCCTTTGGCAGAATCCTACGAGCAGTACTTC	CASGPLAESYEQYF
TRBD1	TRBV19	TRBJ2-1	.	TGTGCCACCCGACAGGGTTCCTACAATGAGCAGTTCTTC	CATRQGSYNEQFF
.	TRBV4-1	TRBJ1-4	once	TGCGCCAGCAGCCAAGTGGCCGGCAGGTCAAGTGAAAAACTGTTTTTT	CASSQVAGRSSEKLFF
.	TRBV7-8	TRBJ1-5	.	TGTGCCAGCAGCTTATTCGGGGGCAATCAGCCCCAGCATTTT	CASSLFGGNQPQHF
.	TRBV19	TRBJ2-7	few	TGTGCCAGTAGTATGGGGGGCAGGGCCTACGAGCAGTACTTC	CASSMGGRAYEQYF
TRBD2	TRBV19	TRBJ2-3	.	TGTGCCAGTAGTATGGATGCGGGGGGGCATGGCACAGATACGCAGTATTTT	CASSMDAGGHGTDTQYF
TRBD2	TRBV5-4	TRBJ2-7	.	TGTGCCAGCAGCTGGGGAGGGCCCGAGGAGTACTTC	CASSWGGPEEYF
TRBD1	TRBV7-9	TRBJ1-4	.	TGTGCCAGCAGCTTTTTAGGGGGCTTTGAAAAACTGTTTTTT	CASSFLGGFEKLFF
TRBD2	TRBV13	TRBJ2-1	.	TGTGCCAGCAGCTCCTGGACTAGCGGGGGCTCCTACAATGAGCAGTTCTTC	CASSSWTSGGSYNEQFF
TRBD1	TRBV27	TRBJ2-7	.	TGTGCCAGCAGTTTATCGGGACAGGGGTCCTACGAGCAGTACTTC	CASSLSGQGSYEQYF